This entry lists 20 T cell receptor beta chains sequenced from one sample in a study of CD8+ T cells in alopecia areata (dated by TCRdb to 2016 to 2019). The time point label corresponds to: baseline before oral tofacitinib. Libraries were made using the immunoSEQ multiplex PCR assay. For TCR sequencing, RNA was extracted from every sample and reverse transcribed into cDNA to serve as template. Sourced from immuneACCESS, this table was stored by TCRdb with only in-frame sequences that have V and J called. A share of the clones is absent; for the studies checked, an unresolved V gene accounts for under half, and the remainder has no known explanation. For this sample there are about 180,000 clones; 59% appear just once. The ten biggest clones cover roughly 14% of the sample. The specimen comprised CD4+ T cells sorted from blood, sampled at week 0. Every receptor here comes from a human donor with alopecia areata.

This clone was detected once. This sequence joins TRBV7-2 and TRBJ1-2; 11 nucleotides match TRBD1. The CDR3 contains 14 residues. V gave up 4 bases and J gave up 8 bases; unmatched junction bases: 6. Germline V gene lookup returns CDR1 SGHTA and CDR2 FQGNSA. CDR3: CASSSGQGVSGYTF. The CDR3, as DNA: TGTGCCAGCAGCTCGGGACAGGGGGTGTCGGGCTACACCTTC.

This chain uses TRBV7-2 with TRBJ1-1; D not resolved. CDR3 length: 12 amino acids. Germline-derived CDR1 and CDR2 are SGHTA and FQGNSA. The V and J ends lost 3 bases and 5 bases respectively, with 7 bases between them. CDR3 loop: CASSFTRTEAFF. CDR3 DNA sequence: TGTGCCAGCAGCTTCACGCGGACTGAAGCTTTCTTT.

The CDR3 region is CASSQAGPYEQYF. As DNA, the CDR3 is TGTGCCAGCAGCCAAGCAGGGCCCTACGAGCAGTACTTC. This sequence joins TRBV4-2 and TRBJ2-7; weak D call: TRBD1 (5 bases). From germline, CDR1 is LGHNA and CDR2 YNFKEQ. The V end was cut by 1 base, the J end by 2 bases, with 6 bases between. This CDR3 contains 13 residues.

The chain joins TRBV6-5 to TRBJ2-3; the D gene is possibly TRBD2 (6 bases). The V gene's germline CDR1 is MNHEY and CDR2 SVGAGI. V gave up 6 bases and J gave up 2 bases, with 15 bases separating them. This CDR3 spans 15 amino acids. CDR3 DNA sequence: TGTGCCAGCAGCCTCTCCTGGGACTTCACAGATACGCAGTATTTT. Translating gives CASSLSWDFTDTQYF.

The V gene is TRBV5-6, the J gene TRBJ2-3; D is ambiguous. The CDR3 runs to 13 residues. Germline CDR1 and CDR2: SGHDT and YYEEEE. The V and J ends lost 1 base and 2 bases respectively, with 5 bases between them. In nucleotides, the CDR3 is TGTGCCAGCAGCTTGAGGATCACAGATACGCAGTATTTT. Protein sequence: CASSLRITDTQYF.

This sequence joins TRBV25-1 and TRBJ2-7, with a weak D call TRBD2 (6 bases). This CDR3 has 15 amino acids. The V and J ends lost 2 bases and 3 bases respectively, with 14 bases between them. Germline values: CDR1 MGHDK, CDR2 SYGVNS. CDR3 in amino acids: CASSERQGGFYEQYF. The CDR3 bases are TGTGCCAGCAGTGAACGTCAGGGAGGATTCTACGAGCAGTACTTC.

This rearrangement joins TRBV7-2 to TRBJ2-3; 8 bases map to TRBD1. This CDR3 spans 16 amino acids. J was trimmed by 2 bases and V by 1 base; bases with no gene match: 5. Germline assignment: CDR1 SGHTA and CDR2 FQGNSA. The CDR3 bases are TGTGCCAGCAGCTTAGTAACAGGGGGATCCACAGATACGCAGTATTTT. This codes for CASSLVTGGSTDTQYF. The variable domain in full, with the rest retrieved from reference TRBV7-2 and TRBJ2-3, is GAGVSQSPSNKVTEKGKDVELRCDPISGHTALYWYRQSLGQGLEFLIYFQGNSAPDKSGLPSDRFSAERTGGSVSTLTIQRTQQEDSAVYLCASSLVTGGSTDTQYFGPGTRLTVL.

The CDR3 coding sequence is TGCAGCGTTGAGTCCTGGGAGACAGGGACACAGCAGTACTTC. It specifies CSVESWETGTQQYF. The V and J genes are TRBV29-1 and TRBJ2-7; 7 bases fit TRBD1. V lost 3 bases to trimming and J lost 8 bases; unmatched junction nucleotides: 13. This CDR3 has 14 residues. Germline loops: CDR1 SQVTM, CDR2 ANQGSEA.

The chain employs TRBV7-2 and TRBJ1-5; 7 bases match TRBD1. The CDR3 is made up of 14 amino acids. Trimming cost V 5 bases and J 3 bases; bases outside gene matches: 4. In germline, CDR1 is SGHTA, CDR2 FQGNSA. Here the CDR3 reads CASSQGQSNQPQHF. The CDR3 coding sequence is TGTGCCAGCAGCCAGGGACAGTCCAATCAGCCCCAGCATTTT.

This chain joins TRBV7-9 and TRBJ1-6; unclear D gene. Germline V gives CDR1 SEHNR, CDR2 FQNEAQ (reference sequence). The length of the CDR3 is 13 residues. The germline V and J ends were trimmed by 8 bases and 7 bases, with 12 bases remaining between them. In DNA form, the CDR3 reads TGTGCCAGCGGTGACACGCTCAATTCACCCCTCCACTTT. It yields the protein CASGDTLNSPLHF.

This clone was counted a few times. The genes are TRBV25-1 and TRBJ2-7, with unresolved D. V was cut by 1 base and J by 4 bases, with 5 bases left in between. Per germline, CDR1 MGHDK and CDR2 SYGVNS. The CDR3 covers 12 residues. The CDR3: CASSESVYEQYF. CDR3 nucleotide sequence: TGTGCCAGCAGTGAATCGGTATACGAGCAGTACTTC.

In this sample, this clone turned up a few times. The chain uses TRBV11-2 and TRBJ2-3; 8 bases agree with TRBD1. V lost 5 bases, J lost 0 bases, and 10 bases stayed unmatched. The V gene's germline CDR1 is SGHAT and CDR2 FQNNGV. CDR3 size: 17 residues. CDR3 in DNA: TGTGCCAGCAGCCCCCCGGCAGGGGGCGGGAGCACAGATACGCAGTATTTT. Its protein is CASSPPAGGGSTDTQYF.

The CDR3 loop reads CASSSYQETQYF. The DNA of the CDR3 is TGCGCCAGCAGCTCGTACCAAGAGACCCAGTACTTC. The chain joins TRBV5-1 to TRBJ2-5; no clear D gene. Germline assignment: CDR1 SGHRS and CDR2 YFSETQ. Trimming took off 3 bases at V and 0 bases at J, with 3 bases between the two ends. CDR3 size: 12 residues.

V gene TRBV7-2 combines with J gene TRBJ1-1; D call uncertain. Trimming cost V 1 base and J 8 bases, with 11 bases left between them. CDR1 is SGHTA, CDR2 FQGNSA, per germline. The CDR3 has 13 amino acids. The CDR3 protein is CASSLDLWQEAFF. The CDR3 region has the DNA TGTGCCAGCAGCTTAGATTTGTGGCAGGAAGCTTTCTTT.

This clone was detected only once. This chain uses TRBV5-1 with TRBJ2-1; D gene uncertain. The CDR3 sequence is 11 residues long. The V and J ends lost 0 bases and 9 bases respectively, with 4 bases between them. The V gene's germline CDR1 is SGHRS and CDR2 YFSETQ. The CDR3 coding sequence is TGCGCCAGCAGCTTGGAAGGTGAGCAGTTCTTC. It is translated as CASSLEGEQFF.

The V and J genes are TRBV9 and TRBJ1-1, with 8 bases lining up with TRBD1. V lost 3 bases and J lost 4; bases outside the gene matches: 8. This CDR3 is built from 15 residues. Germline loops: CDR1 SGDLS, CDR2 YYNGEE. The CDR3 spells CASSEGRGLSTEAFF. The CDR3 DNA reads as TGTGCCAGCAGCGAAGGCAGGGGGCTGAGCACTGAAGCTTTCTTT.

The genes are TRBV5-1 and TRBJ1-1; D is undetermined. The CDR3 covers 13 residues. Germline lookup yields CDR1 SGHRS and CDR2 YFSETQ. V was pared by 3 bases and J by 4 bases, with 10 bases between. The CDR3 protein is CASSWLEGTEAFF. Here the CDR3 DNA reads TGCGCCAGCAGCTGGCTTGAGGGCACTGAAGCTTTCTTT.

The chain combines TRBV15 with TRBJ1-1; D is uncertain. Germline V gene sequence: CDR1 LNHNV, CDR2 YYDKDF (reference sequence). Trimming cost V 1 base and J 6 bases, with 6 bases left between them. The CDR3 runs to 12 residues. The DNA of the CDR3 is TGTGCCACCAGCAGAGTATCAGCTGAAGCTTTCTTT. It specifies CATSRVSAEAFF.

The rearrangement links TRBV9 to TRBJ1-5; D unclear. Trimming left V 0 bases short and J 4 bases short, with 8 bases between. Germline V CDR1 and CDR2: SGDLS, YYNGEE. The length of the CDR3 is 14 residues. CDR3 sequence (DNA): TGTGCCAGCAGCGTAGGGGCAGGAAATCAGCCCCAGCATTTT. Its protein product is CASSVGAGNQPQHF.

The chain uses TRBV5-1 and TRBJ1-2, with D tentatively TRBD1 (5 bases). CDR1 is SGHRS, CDR2 YFSETQ, per germline. V was cut by 0 bases and J by 6 bases, with 9 bases left in between. The CDR3 runs to 13 residues. The CDR3 bases are TGCGCCAGCAGCTTGGTGGGGACGGATGGCTACACCTTC. Amino acids: CASSLVGTDGYTF.